The 19 T cell receptor beta chains below come from one sample, sequenced in a study of blood T cell repertoires in COVID-19. TCRdb's table, derived via immunoSEQ multiplex PCR, lists solely in-frame clones and lacks some. The sample records about 130,000 clones, about 88% being singletons. Material for sequencing was peripheral blood. These receptors were taken from an elderly woman with acute or convalescent COVID-19.

This chain uses TRBV5-1 with TRBJ2-3; no clear D. Germline V lookup: CDR1 SGHRS, CDR2 YFSETQ. V was clipped by 1 base and J by 2 bases, with 11 bases between them. The CDR3 spans 15 residues. CDR3 sequence reads: CASSLTYLVTDTQYF. CDR3 bases: TGCGCCAGCAGCTTGACGTACTTAGTCACAGATACGCAGTATTTT.

This clone has just one count. In DNA, the CDR3 is TGTGCCAGCACCCCCCGGACAGGGGGGTCCGGGGAGCTGTTTTTT. It translates to CASTPRTGGSGELFF. V usage is TRBV3-1 (or the pseudogene TRBV3-2) and J usage is TRBJ2-2, with 10 positions matching TRBD1. V shed 7 bases and J 6 bases; nucleotides not matched to a gene: 8. Germline values: CDR1 LGHDT, CDR2 YNNKEL (reference sequence). The CDR3 extends over 15 amino acids.

The J gene is TRBJ2-1, the V gene TRBV7-2, with 9 bases identical to TRBD1. The CDR3 spans 14 residues. Looked up from germline, CDR1 is SGHTA and CDR2 is FQGNSA. V gave up 6 bases and J gave up 5 bases; unmatched junction bases: 5. The CDR3 nucleotides are TGTGCCAGCAGTCTCTGGACAGGGGACAATGAGCAGTTCTTC. Residues: CASSLWTGDNEQFF.

This clone was seen only a few times. The V and J genes are TRBV2 and TRBJ1-2, with D perhaps matching TRBD1 (5 bases). Trimming removed 6 bases at V and 4 bases at J, with 9 bases between. Germline V CDR1 and CDR2: SNHLY, FYNNEI. The CDR3 has 12 amino acids. The CDR3 is CASSWTPYGYTF. The CDR3 DNA follows: TGTGCCAGCAGCTGGACACCCTATGGCTACACCTTC.

Only a few counts were recorded for this clone. V gene TRBV18 combines with J gene TRBJ1-4; tentative D call: TRBD1 (6 bases). Germline CDR1 and CDR2: KGHSH and LQKENI. The ends were cut back, 2 bases at V and 8 bases at J, with 12 bases in the middle. This CDR3 region has 14 residues. Here the CDR3 DNA reads TGTGCCAGCTCACCATGGGCGGGGGGCGAAAAACTGTTTTTT. Its protein is CASSPWAGGEKLFF.

The CDR3 spells CASSLNRETNYGYTF. DNA for the CDR3: TGTGCCAGCAGCTTAAACAGGGAAACTAACTATGGCTACACCTTC. The V call is TRBV7-3, the J call TRBJ1-2; possible D gene TRBD1, 6 bases. This CDR3 is built from 15 residues. Germline V gives CDR1 SGHTA, CDR2 FQGTGA. The V gene lost 1 base and the J gene lost 0 bases, with 9 bases spanning the gap.

J is TRBJ2-5 and V is TRBV7-3, with 7 bases that match TRBD1. The CDR3 runs to 15 residues. Germline V gene lookup returns CDR1 SGHTA and CDR2 FQGTGA. V gave up 5 bases and J gave up 2 bases; unmatched junction bases: 8. CDR3 loop: CASSRNNRGQETQYF. In DNA, the CDR3 is TGTGCCAGCAGCCGCAACAACAGGGGACAAGAGACCCAGTACTTC.

This rearrangement joins TRBV28 to TRBJ1-2; TRBD1 aligns across 8 bases. CDR3 size: 13 residues. V lost 6 bases to trimming and J lost 4 bases; unmatched junction nucleotides: 4. CDR1 and CDR2 (germline): MDHEN, SYDVKM. In DNA form, the CDR3 reads TGTGCCAGCAGGCTGGGGACAGGCTATGGCTACACCTTC. Translating gives CASRLGTGYGYTF.

The chain carries TRBV15 and TRBJ1-2; D is undetermined. CDR1 and CDR2 (germline): LNHNV, YYDKDF (reference sequence). Trimming removed 3 bases from V and 5 bases from J, with 13 bases in between. The CDR3 has 14 residues. The CDR3 region has the DNA TGTGCCACCAGCAGGCGAGCGCCTCCTTATGGCTACACCTTC. Its protein product is CATSRRAPPYGYTF.

The chain is built from TRBV6-6 and TRBJ2-1, with 7 bases matching TRBD2. V lost 5 bases and J lost 5; bases outside the gene matches: 12. The CDR3 extends over 16 amino acids. CDR1 and CDR2 from the germline V gene are MNHNY and SVGAGI (reference sequence). DNA for the CDR3: TGTGCCAGCAGTAAAAGGGTGCAGGGAGGGGACAATGAGCAGTTCTTC. This encodes CASSKRVQGGDNEQFF.

The chain links TRBV19 to TRBJ1-2; a weak D match, TRBD1 (6 bases). This CDR3 spans 14 amino acids. Trimming cost V 0 bases and J 6 bases, with 11 bases left between them. Germline V CDR1 and CDR2: LNHDA, SQIVND (reference sequence). For the CDR3, the DNA is TGTGCCAGTAGTATAGAAACAGGGTTTCATGGCTACACCTTC. Encoded protein: CASSIETGFHGYTF.

This chain connects TRBV19 to TRBJ2-5; TRBD2 agrees at 7 bases. The CDR3 runs to 15 residues. Germline V gene sequence: CDR1 LNHDA, CDR2 SQIVND (reference sequence). The trim removed 6 bases at V and 6 bases at J, leaving 13 bases unmatched. The CDR3 is CASSHPGIGRQTQYF. In nucleotides, the CDR3 is TGTGCCAGTAGCCATCCCGGGATCGGGAGGCAGACCCAGTACTTC.

V gene TRBV28 combines with J gene TRBJ2-1; TRBD2 aligns across 13 bases. V was clipped by 5 bases and J by 8 bases; unmatched bases: 12. The CDR3 has 17 amino acids. From germline, CDR1 is MDHEN and CDR2 SYDVKM. The DNA of the CDR3 is TGTGCCAGCAGTCGTAGGACTAGCGGGAGTTTTTCGGATGAGCAGTTCTTC. It yields the protein CASSRRTSGSFSDEQFF.

J is TRBJ1-5 and V is TRBV19, with 8 bases aligning to TRBD1. Germline lookup yields CDR1 LNHDA and CDR2 SQIVND (reference sequence). This CDR3 is 15 amino acids long. The V and J ends lost 10 bases and 5 bases, in that order; junction bases with no gene match: 13. Here the CDR3 DNA reads TGTGCCACAAAAAAACGACAGGGGAATGATCAGCCCCAGCATTTT. Its translation is CATKKRQGNDQPQHF.

This chain joins TRBV5-1 and TRBJ2-5, with D possibly being TRBD1 (6 bases). Germline V gene lookup returns CDR1 SGHRS and CDR2 YFSETQ. Trimming left V 0 bases short and J 5 bases short, with 14 bases between. CDR3 length: 15 residues. The CDR3 is CASSLESLRGETQYF. The DNA of the CDR3 is TGCGCCAGCAGCTTGGAGTCCCTAAGGGGGGAGACCCAGTACTTC.

This rearrangement joins TRBV7-9 to TRBJ2-2; a possible D gene is TRBD2 (5 bases). The CDR3 totals 16 residues. Trimming left V 3 bases short and J 7 bases short, with 18 bases between. CDR1 and CDR2 from the germline V gene are SEHNR and FQNEAQ (reference sequence). CDR3 coding DNA: TGTGCCAGCAGCTTCCTCAGCGGCAGGAGCGGCGGGGAGCTGTTTTTT. Its translation: CASSFLSGRSGGELFF.

This chain uses TRBV18 with TRBJ1-1, with D unclear. CDR1 and CDR2 (germline): KGHSH, LQKENI. V lost 3 bases, J lost 4 bases, and 9 bases lay in between. CDR3 length equals 13 residues. The CDR3 reads CASSPLRVTEAFF. The CDR3 DNA reads TGTGCCAGCTCACCTCTGAGGGTCACTGAAGCTTTCTTT.

The chain has TRBV4-2 and TRBJ1-4; 10 bases map to TRBD1. The CDR3 totals 18 residues. CDR1 LGHNA and CDR2 YNFKEQ come from the germline V gene. J was trimmed by 6 bases and V by 1 base; bases with no gene match: 11. The CDR3 loop reads CASSQALDRGRIYEKLFF. Here the CDR3 DNA reads TGTGCCAGCAGCCAAGCCCTCGACAGGGGGCGAATATATGAAAAACTGTTTTTT.

A few counts support this clone. The same CDR3 arises from other DNA sequences in this sample as well. This chain connects TRBV7-2 to TRBJ1-1; 7 bases fit TRBD1. Trimming cost V 5 bases and J 8 bases; bases outside gene matches: 8. In germline, CDR1 is SGHTA, CDR2 FQGNSA. The CDR3 has 13 residues. The CDR3 protein is CASSLGGRGEAFF. The CDR3 region has the DNA TGTGCCAGCAGCCTAGGGGGCAGGGGGGAAGCTTTCTTT. The whole variable domain, filled in from reference TRBV7-2 and TRBJ1-1, reads GAGVSQSPSNKVTEKGKDVELRCDPISGHTALYWYRQSLGQGLEFLIYFQGNSAPDKSGLPSDRFSAERTGGSVSTLTIQRTQQEDSAVYLCASSLGGRGEAFFGQGTRLTVV.